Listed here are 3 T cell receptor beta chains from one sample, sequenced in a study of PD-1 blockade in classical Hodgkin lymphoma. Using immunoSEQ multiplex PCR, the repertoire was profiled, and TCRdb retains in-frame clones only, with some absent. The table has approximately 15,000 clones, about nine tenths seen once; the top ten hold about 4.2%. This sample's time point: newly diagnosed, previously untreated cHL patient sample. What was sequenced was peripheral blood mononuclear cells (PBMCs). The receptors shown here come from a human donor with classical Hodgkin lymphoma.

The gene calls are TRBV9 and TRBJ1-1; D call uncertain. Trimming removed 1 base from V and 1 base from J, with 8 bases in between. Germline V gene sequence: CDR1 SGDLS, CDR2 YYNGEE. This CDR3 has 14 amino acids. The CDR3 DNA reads TGTGCCAGCAGCGTACAGAGCTCGAACACTGAAGCTTTCTTT. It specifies CASSVQSSNTEAFF.

The CDR3 sequence is CASGTGYGTDTQYF. The CDR3 nucleotides are TGTGCCAGCGGCACAGGGTACGGCACAGATACGCAGTATTTT. The gene calls are TRBV6-1 and TRBJ2-3, with D maybe TRBD1 (6 bases). Trimming took 8 bases from V and 1 from J, leaving 13 bases between them. CDR1 and CDR2 (germline): MNHNS, SASEGT. The CDR3 is 14 amino acids.

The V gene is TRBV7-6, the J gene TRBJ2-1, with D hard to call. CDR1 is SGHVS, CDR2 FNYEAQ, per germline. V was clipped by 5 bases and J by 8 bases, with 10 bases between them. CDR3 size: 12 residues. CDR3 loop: CASSPRVHEQFF. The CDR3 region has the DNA TGTGCCAGCAGCCCGCGAGTTCATGAGCAGTTCTTC.